The clone carrying this T cell receptor beta chain was picked up many times. This entry comes from a study of T-cell reconstitution after alpha-beta-depleted transplantation in children. Unique molecular identifiers were incorporated when the TCRbeta library was constructed. TCRdb called the PCR reads again in MiXCR, with one record for every CDR3 protein. This table has hundreds of thousands of distinct CDR3 sequences, less than 9% appearing once. Trimming took 5 bases from V and 3 from J, leaving 8 bases between them. The CDR3 extends over 12 amino acids. Germline CDR1 and CDR2: DFQATT and SNEGSKA (reference sequence).

The clonotype comes from a male patient younger than 18 who had a stem cell transplant for acute lymphoblastic leukemia, so the T cells may come from the graft donor. This specimen consisted of PBMCs, mostly from graft donor cells, obtained 180 days after TCRalphabeta/CD19-depleted stem cell transplant. The chain joins TRBV20-1 to TRBJ1-5; D is unclear. CDR3 sequence reads: CSAGVSNQPQHF. In DNA, the CDR3 is TGCAGTGCTGGCGTTTCCAATCAGCCCCAGCATTTT.